This T cell receptor (beta chain) was sequenced for a study of graft-versus-host responses after intestinal transplantation. Looking at the study overall: Tacrolimus and steroids were given for around three years to all recipients after anti-thymocyte globulin induction. General observations from the study: The recipient marrow held GvH clones, and some of them showed up first in ileum or blood. Early post-transplant HvG declines showed an association with peak circulating GvH clone levels.

Sequencing used immunoSEQ multiplex PCR; TCRdb keeps in-frame clones, though not all of them. The table records fewer than 150,000 clones, around nine tenths of them present only once. This clone appeared a single time. Its antigen is not known. The CDR3 runs to 15 residues. Between the trimmed V and J ends, which lost 2 bases and 6 bases, there was a span of 15 bases. CDR1 SGHAT and CDR2 FQNNGV come from the germline V gene. The receptor was derived from a human donor who received an intestinal transplant. The chain has TRBV11-2 and TRBJ2-3; D is possibly TRBD1 or TRBD2 (6 bases each). Sequenced material: unstimulated CD4+ T cells sorted from spleen or lymph node cells, taken before intestinal transplant. The CDR3 DNA reads as TGTGCCAGCAGCTTATCCTCGGGGGCGGGGGATACGCAGTATTTT. Protein: CASSLSSGAGDTQYF.